This TCR beta chain was captured by sequencing in a study of T cells in localized non-small cell lung cancer. The CDR3 consists of 15 residues. The V end was cut by 4 bases, the J end by 5 bases, with 17 bases between. The V gene's germline CDR1 is SGHTA and CDR2 FQGNSA. As concerns this clone: The antigen is undetermined.

Overall study findings and caveats: A denser population of T cells in blood accompanied longer overall survival. The study found T cell clonality highest in uninvolved adjacent lung, above tumor.

The method was immunoSEQ multiplex PCR; TCRdb's version includes in-frame clones alone and lacks a portion of them. The sample lists about 56,000 clones; 86% were seen once. The rearrangement joins TRBV7-2 to TRBJ2-5; TRBD1 might be the D (6 bases). The material sequenced was peripheral blood, taken before any cancer treatment. This receptor was identified in a woman aged 40-75 years with stage I lung adenocarcinoma. The CDR3 coding sequence is TGTGCCAGCAGCTCCATTGGACAGAGTGCTGAGACCCAGTACTTC. This translates into CASSSIGQSAETQYF.